One TCR beta chain is described in this entry. No antigen is known for it. When the RNA was reverse transcribed, random hexamers were used with an input of about 0.45 to 1 ug. TCRdb re-called the immunoSEQ multiplex PCR reads through MiXCR, storing one row per CDR3 protein. Of about 130,000 distinct CDR3 sequences in the sample, over 90% were seen once. The data were taken from a study of CD8 T cells in Susac syndrome. General observations from the study: A relatively small number of individuals underwent TCR sequencing and HLA analysis.

The germline V gene encodes CDR1 KGHSH and CDR2 LQKENI. CDR3 length: 12 residues. Trimming removed 3 bases from V and 5 bases from J, with 4 bases in between. Healthy donors constituted the control group, matched for age and sex. Sequencing used CD4+ T cells from PBMCs. This TCR came from a human donor in good health. The V call is TRBV18, the J call TRBJ2-2; D gene unclear. CDR3 amino acids: CASSPGTGELFF. The CDR3 nucleotides are TGTGCCAGCTCACCGGGAACCGGGGAGCTGTTTTTT.